These 21 T cell receptor beta chains were all obtained from the same sample, sequenced in a study of blood T cell repertoires in COVID-19 (TCRdb year 2020). Libraries were prepared through the immunoSEQ multiplex PCR assay. TCRdb stores this immuneACCESS table with in-frame sequences only. Part of the clones is absent; in the studies checked, under half of the shortfall reflects unresolved V genes, and no reason is known for the rest. Within this sample are 300,000 to 400,000 clones, with around nine tenths of them counted one time only. The ten most abundant clones make up less than 3.5% of the sample. What was sequenced was peripheral blood. These TCRs come from a young woman who had recovered from COVID-19.

A single count supports this clone. The CDR3 reads CAWSGGTAYNEQFF. The DNA for the CDR3 is TGTGCCTGGAGTGGTGGGACAGCCTACAATGAGCAGTTCTTC. This chain connects TRBV30 to TRBJ2-1; TRBD1 aligns across 7 bases. Trimming cost V 1 base and J 2 bases; bases outside gene matches: 2. The CDR3 loop spans 14 amino acids. CDR1 and CDR2 (germline): GTSNPN, SVGIG (reference sequence).

The V call is TRBV29-1, the J call TRBJ2-3, with 14 bases that match TRBD2. CDR1 is SQVTM, CDR2 ANQGSEA, per germline. Trimming took 6 bases from V and 4 from J; bases not matched to a gene: 12. CDR3 length equals 17 residues. The CDR3, as DNA: TGCAGCGTCGGACTAGCGGGAGGAGATTCGTACGCAGATACGCAGTATTTT. The encoded protein is CSVGLAGGDSYADTQYF.

The chain recombines TRBV29-1 with TRBJ1-4; tentatively, D is TRBD1 (6 bases). Germline CDR1 reads SQVTM; CDR2 reads ANQGSEA. There are 12 residues in the CDR3. Deletions cut 5 bases from V and 5 bases from J, with 9 bases between. As DNA, the CDR3 is TGCAGCGTTAAGGGGGACAATGAAAAACTGTTTTTT. It translates to CSVKGDNEKLFF.

The chain joins TRBV6-2 or TRBV6-3 to TRBJ2-7; the D is unclear. Germline CDR1 reads MNHEY; CDR2 reads SVGEGT. The CDR3 loop spans 16 amino acids. Trimming stripped 0 bases from V and 3 bases from J, with 15 bases between. The CDR3 DNA is TGTGCCAGCAGTTACTCCCCGACTGGGTTTAACTACGAGCAGTACGTC. Translating gives CASSYSPTGFNYEQYV.

The V and J genes are TRBV5-4 and TRBJ2-3; 11 bases align to TRBD1. The CDR3 has 14 residues. Germline V gene data show CDR1 as SGHNT and CDR2 as YYREEE (reference sequence). The trim removed 4 bases at V and 4 bases at J, leaving 2 bases unmatched. This chain's CDR3 is CASSPGQGADTQYF. The DNA for the CDR3 is TGTGCCAGCAGCCCGGGACAGGGGGCAGATACGCAGTATTTT.

The rearrangement links TRBV23-1 to TRBJ2-3; no firm D call. TRBV23-1 is classed as an ORF, of uncertain function. The CDR3 spans 13 residues. Trimming cost V 4 bases and J 1 base, with 6 bases left between them. CDR3 sequence (DNA): TGCGCCAGCAGTCCCCCTCGCACAGATACGCAGTATTTT. This sequence encodes CASSPPRTDTQYF.

The chain combines TRBV11-2 with TRBJ2-2, with 9 bases identical to TRBD1. Per the germline V gene, CDR1 is SGHAT and CDR2 is FQNNGV. V gave up 4 bases and J gave up 1 base; unmatched junction bases: 4. The CDR3 covers 16 residues. CDR3 coding DNA: TGTGCCAGCAGCTCGCTGACAGGGGGGAACACCGGGGAGCTGTTTTTT. Its translation is CASSSLTGGNTGELFF.

J is TRBJ2-3 and V is TRBV7-2; 12 nucleotides align to TRBD2. V dropped 4 bases and J dropped 6; count of bases not matched to a gene: 5. This CDR3 comprises 15 residues. Germline values: CDR1 SGHTA, CDR2 FQGNSA. In nucleotides, the CDR3 is TGTGCCAGCAGCTACTCTAGCGGGAGGGCGGATACGCAGTATTTT. Protein product: CASSYSSGRADTQYF.

The chain is built from TRBV5-4 and TRBJ2-5; 8 bases align to TRBD1. Per the germline V gene, CDR1 is SGHNT and CDR2 is YYREEE (reference sequence). The CDR3 runs 15 residues. V dropped 3 bases and J dropped 3; count of bases not matched to a gene: 7. Written as DNA, the CDR3 is TGTGCCAGCAGCTCGGACAGGGTGGGAGAAGAGACCCAGTACTTC. Translating it yields CASSSDRVGEETQYF.

This clone came up once. The rearrangement joins TRBV7-2 to TRBJ2-1; maybe TRBD2 (6 bases). The germline V gene has CDR1 SGHTA and CDR2 FQGNSA. The V gene lost 5 bases and the J gene lost 3 bases, with 11 bases spanning the gap. This CDR3 contains 14 residues. The CDR3 loop reads CASSPGTYYNEQFF. Written as DNA, the CDR3 is TGTGCCAGCAGCCCCGGGACTTACTACAATGAGCAGTTCTTC.

The CDR3 reads CASGNGTQPSYEQYV. CDR3 DNA sequence: TGTGCTAGTGGTAATGGGACTCAGCCTTCCTACGAGCAGTACGTC. The chain is built from TRBV12-5 and TRBJ2-7; tentatively, D is TRBD2 (6 bases). The CDR3 spans 15 residues. Per germline, CDR1 LGHNT and CDR2 FRNRAP. V lost 5 bases and J 1 base, leaving 15 bases between the germline ends.

The genes are TRBV21-1 and TRBJ2-7; the table's D call, TRBD1, was not checked against the DNA. TRBV21-1 is classified as a pseudogene. This CDR3 comprises 14 residues. In DNA form, the CDR3 reads TGTGCCAGCAGCAAAGTTGGCAGTTCCTACGAGCAGTACGTC. Its protein is CASSKVGSSYEQYV.

The chain couples TRBV19 to TRBJ2-2, with TRBD1 matching 7 bases. Germline CDR1 and CDR2: LNHDA and SQIVND (reference sequence). The CDR3 runs 14 residues. V dropped 7 bases and J dropped 3; count of bases not matched to a gene: 5. The DNA of the CDR3 is TGTGCCAGTACCCGGACAGGACACACCGGGGAGCTGTTTTTT. Amino acid sequence: CASTRTGHTGELFF.

The V and J genes are TRBV19 and TRBJ1-3, with a weak D call TRBD1 (6 bases). Germline V gene lookup returns CDR1 LNHDA and CDR2 SQIVND (reference sequence). The CDR3 has 16 amino acids. Deletions cut 6 bases from V and 0 bases from J, with 15 bases between. CDR3 nucleotides: TGTGCCAGTAGACTACCGGGACAAGGCTCTGGAAACACCATATATTTT. Its protein is CASRLPGQGSGNTIYF.

The CDR3, as DNA: TGCGCCAGCAGCTTCCGGGAGGGTAGGGATGAGCAGTTCTTC. Its protein is CASSFREGRDEQFF. The chain is built from TRBV5-1 and TRBJ2-1, with 8 bases fitting TRBD2. Germline V gene lookup returns CDR1 SGHRS and CDR2 YFSETQ. Trimming at V came to 2 bases and at J to 8 bases, leaving 6 bases not matched to a gene. CDR3 size: 14 residues. Variable domain in full (rest from reference TRBV5-1 and TRBJ2-1): KAGVTQTPRYLIKTRGQQVTLSCSPISGHRSVSWYQQTPGQGLQFLFEYFSETQRNKGNFPGRFSGRQFSNSRSEMNVSTLELGDSALYLCASSFREGRDEQFFGPGTRLTVL.

This chain joins TRBV24-1 and TRBJ2-3; TRBD2 might be the D (5 bases). V lost 6 bases and J 6 bases, leaving 9 bases between the germline ends. The CDR3 spans 12 residues. The germline CDR1 and CDR2 sequences are KGHDR and SFDVKD. The CDR3 loop reads CATSSGSDTQYF. CDR3 bases: TGTGCCACCAGTAGCGGATCGGATACGCAGTATTTT.

V gene TRBV5-1 combines with J gene TRBJ2-3, with 9 bases matching TRBD2. In germline, CDR1 is SGHRS, CDR2 YFSETQ. This CDR3 region has 17 residues. With 0 bases clipped from V and 1 base from J, the junction kept 6 bases outside the gene matches. CDR3: CASSLAVVAGGTDTQYF. The CDR3, as DNA: TGCGCCAGCAGCTTGGCCGTGGTAGCGGGGGGCACAGATACGCAGTATTTT.

In DNA, the CDR3 is TGTGCCAGCAGCCCGGGGTCACTTTATGGAGGGGAGCAGTACGTC. Translated, it gives CASSPGSLYGGEQYV. The chain couples TRBV5-5 to TRBJ2-7; maybe TRBD2 (6 bases). V dropped 4 bases and J dropped 7 bases, with 21 bases sitting between them. The CDR3 is 15 residues long. Germline CDR1 SGHKS, CDR2 YYEKEE (reference sequence).

A single count supports this clone. In nucleotides, the CDR3 is TGTGCCAGCAGCCTCCGGACTAGCGGGAGTGGCCCCAACACCGGGGAGCTGTTTTTT. Protein sequence: CASSLRTSGSGPNTGELFF. The V gene is TRBV6-2 or TRBV6-3, the J gene TRBJ2-2, with 13 bases that match TRBD2. The junction had 12 bases not matched to a gene; V was cut back by 6 bases and J by 2 bases. This CDR3 contains 19 residues. Germline-derived CDR1 and CDR2 are MNHEY and SVGEGT.

V and J are TRBV5-1 and TRBJ2-3, with 14 bases matching TRBD2. This CDR3 is 21 amino acids long. In germline, CDR1 is SGHRS, CDR2 YFSETQ. Trimming at V came to 0 bases and at J to 0 bases, leaving 12 bases not matched to a gene. The CDR3 is CASSLEAFPGLAGVSTDTQYF. DNA for the CDR3: TGCGCCAGCAGCTTGGAGGCCTTCCCGGGACTAGCGGGAGTTAGCACAGATACGCAGTATTTT. The full variable domain, with the rest looked up from reference TRBV5-1 and TRBJ2-3, is KAGVTQTPRYLIKTRGQQVTLSCSPISGHRSVSWYQQTPGQGLQFLFEYFSETQRNKGNFPGRFSGRQFSNSRSEMNVSTLELGDSALYLCASSLEAFPGLAGVSTDTQYFGPGTRLTVL.

The rearrangement uses TRBV7-2 and TRBJ2-2; D is unresolved. This CDR3 has 16 residues. CDR1 is SGHTA and CDR2 is FQGNSA in the germline V gene. V lost 0 bases to trimming and J lost 2 bases, with 10 bases between them. CDR3 nucleotide sequence: TGTGCCAGCAGCTTAGCCCTACAGTTTAACACCGGGGAGCTGTTTTTT. Protein sequence: CASSLALQFNTGELFF.